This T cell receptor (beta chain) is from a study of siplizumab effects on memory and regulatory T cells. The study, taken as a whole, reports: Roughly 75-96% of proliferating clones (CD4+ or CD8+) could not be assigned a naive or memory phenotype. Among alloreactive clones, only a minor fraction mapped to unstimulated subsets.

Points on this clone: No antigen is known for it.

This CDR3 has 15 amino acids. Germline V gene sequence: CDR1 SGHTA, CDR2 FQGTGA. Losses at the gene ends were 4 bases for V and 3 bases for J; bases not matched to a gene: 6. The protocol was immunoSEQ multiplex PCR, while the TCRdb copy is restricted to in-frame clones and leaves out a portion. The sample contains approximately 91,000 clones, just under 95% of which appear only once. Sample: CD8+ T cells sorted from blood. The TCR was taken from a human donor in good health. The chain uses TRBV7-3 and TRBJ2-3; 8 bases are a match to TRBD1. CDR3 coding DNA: TGTGCCAGCAGCTCCGTGACAGGGGAAACAGATACGCAGTATTTT. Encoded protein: CASSSVTGETDTQYF.